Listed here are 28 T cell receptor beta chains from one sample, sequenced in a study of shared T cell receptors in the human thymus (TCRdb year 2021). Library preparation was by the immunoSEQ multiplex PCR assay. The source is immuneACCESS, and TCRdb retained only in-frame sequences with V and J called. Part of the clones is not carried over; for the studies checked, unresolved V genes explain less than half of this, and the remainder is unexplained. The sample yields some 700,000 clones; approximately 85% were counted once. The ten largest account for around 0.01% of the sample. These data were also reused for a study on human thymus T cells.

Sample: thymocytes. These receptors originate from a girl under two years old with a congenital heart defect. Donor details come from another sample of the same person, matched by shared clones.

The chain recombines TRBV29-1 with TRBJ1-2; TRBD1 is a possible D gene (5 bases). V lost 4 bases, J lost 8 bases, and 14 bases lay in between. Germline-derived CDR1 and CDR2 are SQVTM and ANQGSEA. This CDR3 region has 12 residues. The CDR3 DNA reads TGCAGCGTTGTCCCAGGGATGGGGGGCTACACCTTC. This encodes CSVVPGMGGYTF.

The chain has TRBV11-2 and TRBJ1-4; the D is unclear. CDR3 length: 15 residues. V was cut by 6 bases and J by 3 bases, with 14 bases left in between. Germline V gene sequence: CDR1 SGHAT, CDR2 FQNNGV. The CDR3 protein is CASRVRGFANEKLFF. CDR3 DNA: TGTGCCAGCAGGGTCCGAGGGTTTGCTAATGAAAAACTGTTTTTT. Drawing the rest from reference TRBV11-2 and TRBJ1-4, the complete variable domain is EAGVAQSPRYKIIEKRQSVAFWCNPISGHATLYWYQQILGQGPKLLIQFQNNGVVDDSQLPKDRFSAERLKGVDSTLKIQPAKLEDSAVYLCASRVRGFANEKLFFGSGTQLSVL.

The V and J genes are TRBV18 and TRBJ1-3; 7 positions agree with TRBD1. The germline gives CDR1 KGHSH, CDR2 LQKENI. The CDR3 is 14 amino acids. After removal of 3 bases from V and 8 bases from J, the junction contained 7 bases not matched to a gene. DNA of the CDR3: TGTGCCAGCTCACCCGGAGACAGGGTCGACACCATATATTTT. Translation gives CASSPGDRVDTIYF.

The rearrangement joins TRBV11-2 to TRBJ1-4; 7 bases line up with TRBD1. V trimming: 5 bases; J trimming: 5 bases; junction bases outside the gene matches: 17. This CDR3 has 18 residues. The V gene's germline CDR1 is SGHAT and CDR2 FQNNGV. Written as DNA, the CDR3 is TGTGCCAGCAGCCCACTAGGAATAAAGGGACAGCAAAATGAAAAACTGTTTTTT. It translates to CASSPLGIKGQQNEKLFF. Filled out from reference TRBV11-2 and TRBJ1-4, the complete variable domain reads EAGVAQSPRYKIIEKRQSVAFWCNPISGHATLYWYQQILGQGPKLLIQFQNNGVVDDSQLPKDRFSAERLKGVDSTLKIQPAKLEDSAVYLCASSPLGIKGQQNEKLFFGSGTQLSVL.

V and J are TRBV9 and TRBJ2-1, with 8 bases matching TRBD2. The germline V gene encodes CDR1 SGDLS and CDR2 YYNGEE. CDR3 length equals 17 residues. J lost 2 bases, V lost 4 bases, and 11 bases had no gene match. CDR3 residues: CASSRQIAGRTYNEQFF. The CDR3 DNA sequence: TGTGCCAGCAGCCGTCAAATAGCGGGACGAACCTACAATGAGCAGTTCTTC.

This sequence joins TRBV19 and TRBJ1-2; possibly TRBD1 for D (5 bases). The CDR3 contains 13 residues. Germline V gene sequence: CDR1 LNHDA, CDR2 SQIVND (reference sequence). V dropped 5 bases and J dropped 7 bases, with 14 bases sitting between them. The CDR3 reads CASSWQGLGGYTF. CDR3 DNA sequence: TGTGCCAGTAGTTGGCAGGGTTTGGGTGGCTACACCTTC.

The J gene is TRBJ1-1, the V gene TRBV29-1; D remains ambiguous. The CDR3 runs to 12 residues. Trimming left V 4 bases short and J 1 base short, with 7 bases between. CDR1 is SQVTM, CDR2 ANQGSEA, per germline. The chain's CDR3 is CSVGTGNTEAFF. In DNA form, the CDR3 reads TGCAGCGTTGGAACTGGGAACACTGAAGCTTTCTTT.

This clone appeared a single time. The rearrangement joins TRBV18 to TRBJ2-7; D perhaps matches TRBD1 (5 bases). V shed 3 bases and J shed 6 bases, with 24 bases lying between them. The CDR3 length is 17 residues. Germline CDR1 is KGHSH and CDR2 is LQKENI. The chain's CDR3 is CASSPFFLAQGHPEQYF. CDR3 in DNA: TGTGCCAGCTCACCCTTCTTTCTGGCTCAGGGTCACCCCGAGCAGTACTTC.

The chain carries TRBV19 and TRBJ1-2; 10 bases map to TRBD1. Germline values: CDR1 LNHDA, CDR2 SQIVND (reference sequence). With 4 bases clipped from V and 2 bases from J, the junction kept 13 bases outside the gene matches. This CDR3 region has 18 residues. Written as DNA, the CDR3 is TGTGCCAGTAGTACCCATCGACAGGGGGCCCCCGAAAACTATGGCTACACCTTC. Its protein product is CASSTHRQGAPENYGYTF.

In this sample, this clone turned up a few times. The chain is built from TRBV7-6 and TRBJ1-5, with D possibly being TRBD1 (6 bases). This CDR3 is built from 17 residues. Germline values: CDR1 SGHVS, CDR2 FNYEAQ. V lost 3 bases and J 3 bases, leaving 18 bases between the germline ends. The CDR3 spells CASSFRGGRLTNQPQHF. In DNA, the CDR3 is TGTGCCAGCAGCTTCAGGGGCGGGCGCCTTACCAATCAGCCCCAGCATTTT.

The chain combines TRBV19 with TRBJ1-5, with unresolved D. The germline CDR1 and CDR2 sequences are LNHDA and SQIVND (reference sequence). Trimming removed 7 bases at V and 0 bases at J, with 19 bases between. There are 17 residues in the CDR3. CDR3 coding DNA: TGTGCCAGTATCGGGAAGGGTGCTTCCCTTAGCAATCAGCCCCAGCATTTT. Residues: CASIGKGASLSNQPQHF.

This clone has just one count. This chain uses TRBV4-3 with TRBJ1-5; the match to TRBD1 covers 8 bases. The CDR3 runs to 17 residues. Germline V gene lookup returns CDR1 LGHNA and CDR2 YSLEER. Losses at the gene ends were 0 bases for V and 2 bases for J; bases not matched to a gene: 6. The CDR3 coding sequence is TGCGCCAGCAGCCAAGAATCGGGCAGGGGGCGCAATCAGCCCCAGCATTTT. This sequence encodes CASSQESGRGRNQPQHF.

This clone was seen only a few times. The CDR3 bases are TGTGCCAGCAGCTTATACCCCGGACTAGGTCTCGAGCAGTACTTC. Residues: CASSLYPGLGLEQYF. V gene TRBV13 combines with J gene TRBJ2-7; TRBD2 agrees at 7 bases. The CDR3 covers 15 residues. J gave up 6 bases and V 2 bases, and 10 bases lay outside the gene matches. Germline V lookup: CDR1 PRHDT, CDR2 FYEKMQ (reference sequence). Combining the CDR3 with reference TRBV13 and TRBJ2-7 gives the whole variable domain AAGVIQSPRHLIKEKRETATLKCYPIPRHDTVYWYQQGPGQDPQFLISFYEKMQSDKGSIPDRFSAQQFSDYHSELNMSSLELGDSALYFCASSLYPGLGLEQYFGPGTRLTVT.

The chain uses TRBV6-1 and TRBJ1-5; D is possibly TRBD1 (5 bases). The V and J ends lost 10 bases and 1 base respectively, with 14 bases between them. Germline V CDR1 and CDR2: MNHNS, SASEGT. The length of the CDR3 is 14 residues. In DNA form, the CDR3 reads TGTGCCACCTATGGGGAGGGGAGCAATCAGCCCCAGCATTTT. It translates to CATYGEGSNQPQHF.

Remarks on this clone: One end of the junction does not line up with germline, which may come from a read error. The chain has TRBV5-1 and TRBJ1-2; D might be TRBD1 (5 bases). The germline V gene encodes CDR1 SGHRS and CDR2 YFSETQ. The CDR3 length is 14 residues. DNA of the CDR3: TGCGCCAGCAGTCCCCGGACACCTACCTCTATGATCGCCTTC. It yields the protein CASSPRTPTSMIAF.

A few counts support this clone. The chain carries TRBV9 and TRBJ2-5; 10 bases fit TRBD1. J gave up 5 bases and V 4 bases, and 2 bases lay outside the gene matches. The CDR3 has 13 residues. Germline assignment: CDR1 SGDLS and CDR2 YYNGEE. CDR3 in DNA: TGTGCCAGCAGCACGGGACAGGGGGAGACCCAGTACTTC. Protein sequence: CASSTGQGETQYF.

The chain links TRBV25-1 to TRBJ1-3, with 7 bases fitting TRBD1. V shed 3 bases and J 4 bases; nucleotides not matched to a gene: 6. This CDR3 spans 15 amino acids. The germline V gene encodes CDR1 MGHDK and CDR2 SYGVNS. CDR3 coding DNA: TGTGCCAGCAGTGACTGGGGGACAGAAGGAAACACCATATATTTT. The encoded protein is CASSDWGTEGNTIYF.

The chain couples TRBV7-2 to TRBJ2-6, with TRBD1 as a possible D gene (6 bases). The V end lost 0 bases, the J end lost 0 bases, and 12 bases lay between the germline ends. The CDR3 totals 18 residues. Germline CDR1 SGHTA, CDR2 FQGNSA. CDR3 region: CASSLALDSPSGANVLTF. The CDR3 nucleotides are TGTGCCAGCAGCTTAGCTCTGGACAGTCCCTCTGGGGCCAACGTCCTGACTTTC.

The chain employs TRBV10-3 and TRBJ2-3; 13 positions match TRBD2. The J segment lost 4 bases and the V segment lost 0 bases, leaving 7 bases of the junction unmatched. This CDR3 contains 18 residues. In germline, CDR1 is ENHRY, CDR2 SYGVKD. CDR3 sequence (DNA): TGTGCCATCAGTGAGTCGGCGACTAGCGGGGGGTCCTCAGATACGCAGTATTTT. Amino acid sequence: CAISESATSGGSSDTQYF.

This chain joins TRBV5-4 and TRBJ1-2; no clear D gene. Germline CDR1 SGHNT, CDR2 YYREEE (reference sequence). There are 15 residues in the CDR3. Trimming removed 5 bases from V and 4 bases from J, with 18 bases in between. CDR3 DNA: TGTGCCAGCAGGGTCGGTTCCCTACTCGGCTATGGCTACACCTTC. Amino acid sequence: CASRVGSLLGYGYTF. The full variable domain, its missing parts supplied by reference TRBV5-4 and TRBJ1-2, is ETGVTQSPTHLIKTRGQQVTLRCSSQSGHNTVSWYQQALGQGPQFIFQYYREEENGRGNFPPRFSGLQFPNYSSELNVNALELDDSALYLCASRVGSLLGYGYTFGSGTRLTVV.

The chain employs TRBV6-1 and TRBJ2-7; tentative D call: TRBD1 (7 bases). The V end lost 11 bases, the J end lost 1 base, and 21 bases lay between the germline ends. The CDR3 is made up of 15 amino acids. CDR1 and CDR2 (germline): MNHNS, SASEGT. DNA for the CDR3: TGTGCCGGACAGGACCGCCCGGCGGGGTCCTACGAGCAGTACTTC. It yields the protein CAGQDRPAGSYEQYF.

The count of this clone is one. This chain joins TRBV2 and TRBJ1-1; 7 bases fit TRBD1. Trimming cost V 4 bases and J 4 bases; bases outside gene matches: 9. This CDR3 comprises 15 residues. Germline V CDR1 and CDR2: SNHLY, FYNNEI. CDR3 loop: CASSALKGAGTEAFF. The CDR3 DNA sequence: TGTGCCAGCAGTGCCCTCAAGGGGGCTGGCACTGAAGCTTTCTTT.

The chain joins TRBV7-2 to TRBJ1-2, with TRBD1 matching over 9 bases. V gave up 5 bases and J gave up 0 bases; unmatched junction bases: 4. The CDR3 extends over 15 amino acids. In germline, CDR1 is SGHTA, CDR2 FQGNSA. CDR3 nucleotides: TGTGCCAGCAGCCTAAGACAGGGGGCTAACTATGGCTACACCTTC. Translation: CASSLRQGANYGYTF.

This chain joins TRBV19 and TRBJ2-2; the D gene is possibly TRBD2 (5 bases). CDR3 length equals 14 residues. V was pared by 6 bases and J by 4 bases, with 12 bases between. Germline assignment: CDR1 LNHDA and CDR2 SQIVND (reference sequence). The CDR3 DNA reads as TGTGCCAGTAGATCCCGGGCGGGCACCGGGGAGCTGTTTTTT. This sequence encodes CASRSRAGTGELFF. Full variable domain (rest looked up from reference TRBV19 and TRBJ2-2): DGGITQSPKYLFRKEGQNVTLSCEQNLNHDAMYWYRQDPGQGLRLIYYSQIVNDFQKGDIAEGYSVSREKKESFPLTVTSAQKNPTAFYLCASRSRAGTGELFFGEGSRLTVL.

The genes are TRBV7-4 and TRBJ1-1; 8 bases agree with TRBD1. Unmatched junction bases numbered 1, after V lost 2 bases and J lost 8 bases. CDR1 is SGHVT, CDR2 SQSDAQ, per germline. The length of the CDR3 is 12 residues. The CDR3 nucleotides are TGTGCCAGCAGCTTAAGACAGGGGGAAGCTTTCTTT. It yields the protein CASSLRQGEAFF.

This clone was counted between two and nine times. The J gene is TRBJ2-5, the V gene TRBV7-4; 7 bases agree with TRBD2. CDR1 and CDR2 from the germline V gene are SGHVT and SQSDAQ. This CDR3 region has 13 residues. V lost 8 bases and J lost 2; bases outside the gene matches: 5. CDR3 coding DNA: TGTGCCAGCTCTAGCGGTTTTCAAGAGACCCAGTACTTC. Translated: CASSSGFQETQYF.

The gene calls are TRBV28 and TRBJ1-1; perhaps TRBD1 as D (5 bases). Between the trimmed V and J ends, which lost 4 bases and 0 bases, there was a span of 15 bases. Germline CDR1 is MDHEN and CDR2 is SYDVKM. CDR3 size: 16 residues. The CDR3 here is CASSSWFAGMNTEAFF. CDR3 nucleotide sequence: TGTGCCAGCAGTTCGTGGTTCGCAGGGATGAACACTGAAGCTTTCTTT.

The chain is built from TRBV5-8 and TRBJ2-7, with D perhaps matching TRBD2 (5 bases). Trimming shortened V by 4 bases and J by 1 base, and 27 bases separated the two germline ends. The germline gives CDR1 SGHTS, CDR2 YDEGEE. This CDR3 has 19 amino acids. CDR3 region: CASSPRAKVGRAISYEQYF. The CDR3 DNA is TGTGCCAGCAGCCCGCGGGCAAAAGTAGGACGGGCAATATCCTACGAGCAGTACTTC.